The 7 T cell receptor beta chains below were found in one sample sequenced in a study of T cell changes during pregnancy in multiple sclerosis. Sequencing used immunoSEQ multiplex PCR; TCRdb keeps in-frame clones, though not all of them. The sample lists 50,000 to 70,000 clones, roughly 89% occurring once. The source was peripheral blood, collected in the second trimester of pregnancy. These receptors all stem from a female donor with multiple sclerosis, enrolled in a pregnancy study.

The chain links TRBV19 to TRBJ1-2; 8 nucleotides agree with TRBD1. Germline V gives CDR1 LNHDA, CDR2 SQIVND (reference sequence). The CDR3 covers 17 residues. The junction had 14 bases not matched to a gene; V was cut back by 5 bases and J by 3 bases. The CDR3 bases are TGTGCCAGTAGTCCCCCCCCTCAGGGGGACAGGCACTATGGCTACACCTTC. Its translation is CASSPPPQGDRHYGYTF.

The chain uses TRBV4-1 and TRBJ2-4; possible D gene TRBD1, 6 bases. The CDR3 is 18 amino acids. CDR1 is MGHRA and CDR2 is YSYEKL in the germline V gene. Trimming removed 2 bases at V and 5 bases at J, with 22 bases between. The CDR3 region has the DNA TGCGCCAGCAGCCAAAAAGGGGCTCGAGGGGGAGAGGAAAACATTCAGTACTTC. It yields the protein CASSQKGARGGEENIQYF.

This sequence joins TRBV11-3 and TRBJ2-3; 7 bases line up with TRBD1. The CDR3 runs 15 residues. Per germline, CDR1 SGHNT and CDR2 YENEEA. Germline trimming cut 4 bases from V and 5 bases from J; bases unmatched to any gene: 9. The CDR3 DNA is TGTGCCAGCAGCTGTATAGACAGGGAACTAGATACGCAGTATTTT. As protein: CASSCIDRELDTQYF.

This chain connects TRBV5-4 to TRBJ2-2; tentative D call: TRBD1 (6 bases). V gave up 5 bases and J gave up 7 bases, with 15 bases separating them. CDR1 and CDR2 (germline): SGHNT, YYREEE (reference sequence). CDR3 size: 14 residues. CDR3 DNA sequence: TGTGCCAGCAGTTCCGACCGAGGGGGCGGGGAGCTGTTTTTT. Translated: CASSSDRGGGELFF.

The chain has TRBV5-6 and TRBJ1-1; no definite D call. The V and J ends lost 0 bases and 1 base respectively, with 10 bases between them. The CDR3 contains 15 residues. The germline V gene has CDR1 SGHDT and CDR2 YYEEEE. The CDR3 DNA reads TGTGCCAGCAGCTTGGTTACGGGAAAGAACACTGAAGCTTTCTTT. As protein: CASSLVTGKNTEAFF.

The chain joins TRBV5-1 to TRBJ1-1; TRBD1 matches 7 bases. This CDR3 is built from 14 residues. With V trimmed by 6 bases and J by 3 bases, 8 bases remained unmatched. Looked up from germline, CDR1 is SGHRS and CDR2 is YFSETQ. CDR3 region: CASTTGSSDTEAFF. CDR3 coding DNA: TGCGCCAGCACGACAGGGTCGTCGGACACTGAAGCTTTCTTT.

The genes are TRBV10-2 and TRBJ2-7, with a weak D call TRBD1 (5 bases). The germline V gene has CDR1 WSHSY and CDR2 SAAADI. The CDR3 length is 15 residues. With 4 bases removed from V and 2 bases from J, the gap between germline ends came to 15 bases. This CDR3 reads CASSAGLGVTYEQYF. The CDR3 DNA reads TGCGCCAGCAGTGCCGGATTAGGGGTGACCTACGAGCAGTACTTC.